A single sample gave rise to the 7 T cell receptor beta chains below, sequenced in a study of blood T cell repertoires in COVID-19. Here immunoSEQ multiplex PCR was the method, and the copy in TCRdb shows in-frame clones only, minus some. The sample holds about 390,000 clones, approximately 87% seen once. The sequenced sample consisted of peripheral blood. These receptors came from an older woman with COVID-19, enrolled during active disease.

The chain carries TRBV6-5 and TRBJ1-2; 7 bases map to TRBD1. The CDR3 has 14 amino acids. CDR1 is MNHEY and CDR2 is SVGAGI in the germline V gene. Trimming cost V 6 bases and J 6 bases; bases outside gene matches: 10. The CDR3 protein is CASRYKQGIHGYTF. In nucleotides, the CDR3 is TGTGCCAGCAGGTACAAACAGGGGATCCATGGCTACACCTTC.

The chain carries TRBV12-5 and TRBJ2-3, with D possibly being TRBD2 (7 bases). V lost 2 bases to trimming and J lost 0 bases, with 15 bases between them. The length of the CDR3 is 17 residues. Germline V gene lookup returns CDR1 LGHNT and CDR2 FRNRAP. This CDR3 is CASGLLWGGSSTDTQYF. CDR3 DNA sequence: TGTGCTAGTGGTTTGTTGTGGGGGGGCTCTAGCACAGATACGCAGTATTTT.

Here the CDR3 DNA reads TGTGCCAGCAGCCAAGAAACTGACAGGTTTTGGGGCTACACCTTC. This codes for CASSQETDRFWGYTF. V usage is TRBV4-2 and J usage is TRBJ1-2, with D possibly TRBD1 on 6 matching bases. The length of the CDR3 is 15 residues. Between the trimmed V and J ends, which lost 0 bases and 8 bases, there was a span of 16 bases. Germline lookup yields CDR1 LGHNA and CDR2 YNFKEQ.

The genes are TRBV30 and TRBJ1-4; the D gene is possibly TRBD1 (6 bases). Between the trimmed V and J ends, which lost 5 bases and 3 bases, there was a span of 10 bases. In germline, CDR1 is GTSNPN, CDR2 SVGIG (reference sequence). The CDR3 covers 13 residues. The CDR3 DNA sequence: TGTGCCTGGGAAAGACAGGCTAATGAAAAACTGTTTTTT. Amino acids: CAWERQANEKLFF. Full variable domain (rest looked up from reference TRBV30 and TRBJ1-4): SQTIHQWPATLVQPVGSPLSLECTVEGTSNPNLYWYRQAAGRGLQLLFYSVGIGQISSEVPQNLSASRPQDRQFILSSKKLLLSDSGFYLCAWERQANEKLFFGSGTQLSVL.

This rearrangement joins TRBV27 to TRBJ2-7; 13 bases match TRBD2. The trim removed 4 bases at V and 2 bases at J, leaving 8 bases unmatched. Germline V lookup: CDR1 MNHEY, CDR2 SMNVEV (reference sequence). This CDR3 is built from 17 residues. CDR3 sequence: CASSSGLAGSYPYEQYF. DNA for the CDR3: TGTGCCAGCAGTTCGGGACTAGCGGGGAGCTATCCCTACGAGCAGTACTTC.

The genes are TRBV2 and TRBJ1-5; perhaps TRBD1 as D (5 bases). The V and J ends lost 5 bases and 0 bases respectively, with 8 bases between them. Germline loops: CDR1 SNHLY, CDR2 FYNNEI. CDR3 length: 14 residues. The CDR3 sequence: CASSRQYSNQPQHF. CDR3 bases: TGTGCCAGCAGTAGACAGTATAGCAATCAGCCCCAGCATTTT. Supplemented by reference TRBV2 and TRBJ1-5, the full variable domain reads EPEVTQTPSHQVTQMGQEVILRCVPISNHLYFYWYRQILGQKVEFLVSFYNNEISEKSEIFDDQFSVERPDGSNFTLKIRSTKLEDSAMYFCASSRQYSNQPQHFGDGTRLSIL.

The CDR3 bases are TGTGCCAGCAGCGTAGTCACTAGCGGGGCGGAGACCCAGTACTTC. The encoded protein is CASSVVTSGAETQYF. This chain joins TRBV9 and TRBJ2-5; 10 nucleotides align to TRBD2. This CDR3 has 15 amino acids. Germline V gene lookup returns CDR1 SGDLS and CDR2 YYNGEE. Losses at the gene ends were 0 bases for V and 5 bases for J; bases not matched to a gene: 4.